This T cell receptor beta chain was identified in a study of blood T cell repertoires in COVID-19. Note on this clone: This same CDR3 is encoded by further DNA sequences in the sample.

Participants came from roughly 23 US areas, aged about 18 to 89 years. Participant-reported clinical history was the basis for cohort assignment. The recovered donors of Cohort 3 showed two negative PCRs, clearance, or symptom resolution. As originally analysed: Reference gene primers were amplified, and this amplification served to estimate nucleated cell counts. Sequencing used immunoSEQ multiplex PCR; TCRdb keeps in-frame clones, though not all of them. V, J and clone size reflect that table, while D and trimming were determined from the DNA. The table has 150,000 to 200,000 clones, over 75% seen once; the top ten hold approximately 10%. Germline-derived CDR1 and CDR2 are MDHEN and SYDVKM. With 2 bases removed from V and 0 bases from J, the gap between germline ends came to 2 bases. The CDR3 is made up of 12 amino acids.

The specimen was PBMCs or T cells enriched from blood (not recorded which). This receptor was identified in a man aged 45-60 years who had recovered from COVID-19. This chain links TRBV28 with TRBJ2-7; unclear D gene. In DNA form, the CDR3 reads TGTGCCAGCAGTTTACTCTCCTACGAGCAGTACTTC. This sequence encodes CASSLLSYEQYF.